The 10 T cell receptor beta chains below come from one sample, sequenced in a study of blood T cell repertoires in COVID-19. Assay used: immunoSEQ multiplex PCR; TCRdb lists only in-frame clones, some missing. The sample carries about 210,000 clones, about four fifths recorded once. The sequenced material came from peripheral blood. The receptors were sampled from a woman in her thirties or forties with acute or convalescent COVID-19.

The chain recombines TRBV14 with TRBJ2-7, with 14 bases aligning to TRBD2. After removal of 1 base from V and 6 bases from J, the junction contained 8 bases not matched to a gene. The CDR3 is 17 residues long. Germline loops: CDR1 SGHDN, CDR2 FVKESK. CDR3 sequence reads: CASSQVRGLAGESEQYF. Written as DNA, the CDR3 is TGTGCCAGCAGCCAAGTTAGGGGACTAGCGGGAGAGTCCGAGCAGTACTTC.

The CDR3 reads CASSRAVTGGKYTEAFF. The CDR3 region has the DNA TGTGCCAGCAGTCGGGCGGTAACAGGGGGCAAATACACTGAAGCTTTCTTT. The rearrangement links TRBV5-6 to TRBJ1-1; TRBD1 aligns across 9 bases. The germline gives CDR1 SGHDT, CDR2 YYEEEE. The CDR3 length is 17 residues. The junction had 14 bases not matched to a gene; V was cut back by 5 bases and J by 3 bases.

CDR3 in DNA: TGTGCCAGCAGCCGTGCGAACACCGGGACTTCCTACGAGCAGTACTTC. Its protein is CASSRANTGTSYEQYF. The gene calls are TRBV11-3 and TRBJ2-7, with D possibly matching TRBD2 (6 bases). Trimming cost V 5 bases and J 1 base, with 18 bases left between them. From germline, CDR1 is SGHNT and CDR2 YENEEA. The CDR3 totals 16 residues.

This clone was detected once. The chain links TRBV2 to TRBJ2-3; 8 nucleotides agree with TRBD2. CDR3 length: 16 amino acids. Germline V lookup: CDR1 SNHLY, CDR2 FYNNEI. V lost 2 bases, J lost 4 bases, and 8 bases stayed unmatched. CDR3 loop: CASSEKAGVRADTQYF. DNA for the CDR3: TGTGCCAGCAGTGAAAAAGCGGGAGTAAGGGCAGATACGCAGTATTTT.

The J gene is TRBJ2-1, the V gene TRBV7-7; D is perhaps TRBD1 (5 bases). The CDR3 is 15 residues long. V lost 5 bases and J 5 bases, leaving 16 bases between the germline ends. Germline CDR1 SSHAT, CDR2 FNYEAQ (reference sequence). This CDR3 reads CASSIRVGWDNEQFF. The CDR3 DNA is TGTGCCAGCAGCATCAGGGTGGGGTGGGACAATGAGCAGTTCTTC.

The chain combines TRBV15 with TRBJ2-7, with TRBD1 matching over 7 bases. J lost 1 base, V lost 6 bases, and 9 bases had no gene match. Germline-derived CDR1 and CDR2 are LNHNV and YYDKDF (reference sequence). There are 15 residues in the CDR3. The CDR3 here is CATRPRARGSYEQYF. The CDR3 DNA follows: TGTGCCACCAGACCTAGGGCCAGGGGGTCCTACGAGCAGTACTTC. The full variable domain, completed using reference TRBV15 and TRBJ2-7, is DAMVIQNPRYQVTQFGKPVTLSCSQTLNHNVMYWYQQKSSQAPKLLFHYYDKDFNNEADTPDNFQSRRPNTSFCFLDIRSPGLGDTAMYLCATRPRARGSYEQYFGPGTRLTVT.

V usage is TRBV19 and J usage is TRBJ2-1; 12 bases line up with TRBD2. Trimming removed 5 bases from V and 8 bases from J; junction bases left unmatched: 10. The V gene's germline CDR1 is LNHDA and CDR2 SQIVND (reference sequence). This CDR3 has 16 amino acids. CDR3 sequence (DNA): TGTGCCAGTAGTGTCCTAGCGGGAGGGCCGAAGGATGAGCAGTTCTTC. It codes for CASSVLAGGPKDEQFF.

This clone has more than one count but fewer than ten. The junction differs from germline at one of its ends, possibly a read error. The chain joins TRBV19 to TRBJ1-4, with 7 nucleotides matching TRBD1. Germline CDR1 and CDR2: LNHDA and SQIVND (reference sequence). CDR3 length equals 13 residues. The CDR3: CASSAIPGTERHF. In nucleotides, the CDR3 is TGTGCCAGTAGTGCAATCCCCGGGACAGAACGACATTTT.

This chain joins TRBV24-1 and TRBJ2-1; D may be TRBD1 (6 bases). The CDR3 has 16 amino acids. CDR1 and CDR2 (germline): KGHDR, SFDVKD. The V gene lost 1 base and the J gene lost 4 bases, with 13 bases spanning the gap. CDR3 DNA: TGTGCCACCAGTGATTTTAGGGACACCGAATACAATGAGCAGTTCTTC. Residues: CATSDFRDTEYNEQFF.

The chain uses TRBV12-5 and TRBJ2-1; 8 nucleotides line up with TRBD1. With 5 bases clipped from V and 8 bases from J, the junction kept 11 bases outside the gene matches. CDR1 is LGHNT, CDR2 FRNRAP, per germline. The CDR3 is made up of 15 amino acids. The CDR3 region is CASGPGTGLGDEQFF. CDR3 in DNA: TGTGCTAGTGGTCCGGGGACAGGTCTCGGCGATGAGCAGTTCTTC.